Listed here is a single T cell receptor (beta chain). The repertoire was sequenced with immunoSEQ multiplex PCR; TCRdb's copy has only in-frame clones and lacks some. The sample lists about 130,000 clones, approximately 83% occurring once. The data were taken from a study of blood T cell repertoires in COVID-19. Per the germline V gene, CDR1 is SGHVS and CDR2 is FNYEAQ. Trimming pared 2 bases from V and 2 bases from J, leaving 3 bases between. The CDR3 has 13 residues. Sequencing input: peripheral blood. The genes are TRBV7-6 and TRBJ2-2; D not certain. This receptor was obtained from a man older than 75 with active or convalescent COVID-19. The CDR3 loop reads CASSLSNTGELFF. CDR3 nucleotide sequence: TGTGCCAGCAGCTTAAGCAACACCGGGGAGCTGTTTTTT.